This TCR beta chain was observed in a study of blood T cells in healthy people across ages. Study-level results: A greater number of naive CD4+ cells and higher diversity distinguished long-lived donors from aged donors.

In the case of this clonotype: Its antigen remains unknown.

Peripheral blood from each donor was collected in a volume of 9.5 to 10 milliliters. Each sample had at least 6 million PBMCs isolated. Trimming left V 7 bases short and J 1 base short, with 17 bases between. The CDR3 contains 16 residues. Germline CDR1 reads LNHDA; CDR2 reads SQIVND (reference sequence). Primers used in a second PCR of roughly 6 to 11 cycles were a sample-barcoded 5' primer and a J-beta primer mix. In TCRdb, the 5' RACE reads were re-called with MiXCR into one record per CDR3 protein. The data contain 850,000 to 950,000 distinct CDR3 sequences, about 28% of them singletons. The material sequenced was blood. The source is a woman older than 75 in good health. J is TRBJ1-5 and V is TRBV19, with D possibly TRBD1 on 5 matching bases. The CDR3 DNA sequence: TGTGCCAGTACCCAATTCCAGGGTTCCAGCAATCAGCCCCAGCATTTT. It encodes CASTQFQGSSNQPQHF. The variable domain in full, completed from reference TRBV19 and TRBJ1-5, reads DGGITQSPKYLFRKEGQNVTLSCEQNLNHDAMYWYRQDPGQGLRLIYYSQIVNDFQKGDIAEGYSVSREKKESFPLTVTSAQKNPTAFYLCASTQFQGSSNQPQHFGDGTRLSIL.